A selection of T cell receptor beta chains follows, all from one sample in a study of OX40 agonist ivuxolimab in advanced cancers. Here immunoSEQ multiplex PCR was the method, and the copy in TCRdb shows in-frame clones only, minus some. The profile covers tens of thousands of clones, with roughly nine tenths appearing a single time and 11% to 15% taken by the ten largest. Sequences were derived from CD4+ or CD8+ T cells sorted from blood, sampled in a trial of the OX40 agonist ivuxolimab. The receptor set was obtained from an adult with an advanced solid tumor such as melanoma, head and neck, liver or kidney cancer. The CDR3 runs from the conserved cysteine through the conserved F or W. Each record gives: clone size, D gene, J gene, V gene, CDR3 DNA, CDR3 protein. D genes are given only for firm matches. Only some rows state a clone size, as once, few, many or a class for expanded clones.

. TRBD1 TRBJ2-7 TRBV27 TGTGCCAGCAGTTTACGAGGACAGGCTACCTACGAGCAGTACTTC CASSLRGQATYEQYF
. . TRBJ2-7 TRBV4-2 TGTGCCAGCAGCCACTTTGGCGAGAACCCCTACGAGCAGTACTTC CASSHFGENPYEQYF
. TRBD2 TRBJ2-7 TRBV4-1 TGCGCCAGCAGCCAAGCAGCGGGAACGACCTACGAGCAGTACTTC CASSQAAGTTYEQYF
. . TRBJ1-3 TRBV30 TGTGCCTGGAGGAGCGGGTGGGGCACCATATATTTT CAWRSGWGTIYF
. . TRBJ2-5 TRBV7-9 TGTGCCAGCAGCTTGGACGGGACGGCTATTACGACCCAGTACTTC CASSLDGTAITTQYF
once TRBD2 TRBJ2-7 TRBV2 TGTGCCAGCATAAAACTAGCGCCTACCTACGAGCAGTACTTC CASIKLAPTYEQYF
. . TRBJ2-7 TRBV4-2 TGTGCCAGCAGCCAAGGTTTAAGCGGATACGAGCAGTACTTC CASSQGLSGYEQYF
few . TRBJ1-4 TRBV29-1 TGCAGCGTTGTCCTGGACGGAGAAAAACTGTTTTTT CSVVLDGEKLFF
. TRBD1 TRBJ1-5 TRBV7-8 TGTGCCAGCAGCTCCGGGACAGGGTATTTTAGCAATCAGCCCCAGCATTTT CASSSGTGYFSNQPQHF
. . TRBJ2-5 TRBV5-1 TGCGCCAGCAGCTTGGGGCAACGACAGGAGAAGACCCAGTACTTC CASSLGQRQEKTQYF
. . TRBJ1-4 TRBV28 TGTGCCAGCACTACCCTCATCCCCGTGACAGAGTATAATGAAAAACTGTTTTTT CASTTLIPVTEYNEKLFF
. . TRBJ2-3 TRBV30 TGTGCCTACGGGACTTTCACAGATACGCAGTATTTT CAYGTFTDTQYF
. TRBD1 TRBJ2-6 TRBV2 TGTGCCAGCAGCCCCTTATTTGACAGGGTATTTGGGGCCAACGTCCTGACTTTC CASSPLFDRVFGANVLTF
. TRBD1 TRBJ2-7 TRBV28 TGTGCCAGCAGTCCACTGGGACAGGTCTCCTACGAGCAGTACTTC CASSPLGQVSYEQYF
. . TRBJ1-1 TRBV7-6 TGTGCCAGCAGAAAACAGGGCTGGGTTAACACTGAAGCTTTCTTT CASRKQGWVNTEAFF
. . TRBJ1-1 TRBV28 TGTGCCAGCAGTTTGCCCAACACTGAAGCTTTCTTT CASSLPNTEAFF
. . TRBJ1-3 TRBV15 TGTGCCACCAGCAGAGTAAAGCACCATATTGGAAACACCATATATTTT CATSRVKHHIGNTIYF
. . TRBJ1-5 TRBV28 TGTGCCAGCAGTTCTAGGATTTATCAGCCCCAGCATTTT CASSSRIYQPQHF
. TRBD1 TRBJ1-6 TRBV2 TGTGCCAGCGGGACAGGGGTTGGTTCACCCCTCCACTTT CASGTGVGSPLHF
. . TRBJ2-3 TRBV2 TGTGCCAGCAAAACCCCCTCGACGTTGGGGAATACGCAGTATTTT CASKTPSTLGNTQYF
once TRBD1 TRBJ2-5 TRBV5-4 TGTGCCAGCAGCGTAGCGATCCAGGGGGCTCAGAAGACCCAGTACTTC CASSVAIQGAQKTQYF
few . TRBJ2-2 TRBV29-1 TGCAGCGTTGTATCGTGGGAGGGGGTCACCGGGGAGCTGTTTTTT CSVVSWEGVTGELFF
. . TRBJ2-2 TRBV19 TGTGCCAGTACTCCGATGAGGCAGGGGAACACCGGGGAGCTGTTTTTT CASTPMRQGNTGELFF